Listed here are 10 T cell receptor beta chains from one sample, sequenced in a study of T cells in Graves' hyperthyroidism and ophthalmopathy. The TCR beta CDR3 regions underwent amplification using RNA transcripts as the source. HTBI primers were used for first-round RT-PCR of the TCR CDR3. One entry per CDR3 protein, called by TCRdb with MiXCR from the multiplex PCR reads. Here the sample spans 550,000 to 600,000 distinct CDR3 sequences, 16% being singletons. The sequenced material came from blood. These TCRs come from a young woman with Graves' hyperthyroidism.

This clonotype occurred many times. The CDR3: CSARRFSGGFVRQETQYF. For the CDR3, the DNA is TGCAGTGCTAGGCGGTTTAGCGGGGGATTTGTTCGCCAAGAGACCCAGTACTTC. This chain joins TRBV20-1 and TRBJ2-5; 9 bases map to TRBD2. CDR3 length: 18 amino acids. Germline V lookup: CDR1 DFQATT, CDR2 SNEGSKA (reference sequence). The trim removed 3 bases at V and 1 base at J, leaving 15 bases unmatched.

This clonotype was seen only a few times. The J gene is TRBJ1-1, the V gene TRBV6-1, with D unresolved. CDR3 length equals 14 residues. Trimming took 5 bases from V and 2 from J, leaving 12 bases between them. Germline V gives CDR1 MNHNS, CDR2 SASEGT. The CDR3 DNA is TGTGCCAGCAGTCGCTCCGAGAGTAACACTGAAGCTTTCTTT. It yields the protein CASSRSESNTEAFF.

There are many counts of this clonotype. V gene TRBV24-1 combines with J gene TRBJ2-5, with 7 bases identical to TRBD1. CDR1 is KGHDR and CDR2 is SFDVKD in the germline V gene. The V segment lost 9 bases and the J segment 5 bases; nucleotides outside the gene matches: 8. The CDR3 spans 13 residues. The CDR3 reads CATSEGARETQYF. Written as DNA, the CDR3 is TGTGCCACCTCAGAGGGGGCGCGGGAGACCCAGTACTTC.

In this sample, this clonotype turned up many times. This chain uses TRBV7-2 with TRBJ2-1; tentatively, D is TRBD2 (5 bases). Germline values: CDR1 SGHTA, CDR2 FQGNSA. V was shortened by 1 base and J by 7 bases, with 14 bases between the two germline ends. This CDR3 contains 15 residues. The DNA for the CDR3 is TGTGCCAGCAGCTTAGGAGCGGCCCTGTTGAATGAGCAGTTCTTC. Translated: CASSLGAALLNEQFF.

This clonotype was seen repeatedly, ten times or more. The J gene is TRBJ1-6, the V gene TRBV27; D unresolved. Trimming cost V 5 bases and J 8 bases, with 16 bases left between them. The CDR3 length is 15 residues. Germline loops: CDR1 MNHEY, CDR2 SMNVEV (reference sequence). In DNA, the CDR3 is TGTGCCAGCAGTATAACCTGGCAGACGGATTCACCCCTCCACTTT. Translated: CASSITWQTDSPLHF.

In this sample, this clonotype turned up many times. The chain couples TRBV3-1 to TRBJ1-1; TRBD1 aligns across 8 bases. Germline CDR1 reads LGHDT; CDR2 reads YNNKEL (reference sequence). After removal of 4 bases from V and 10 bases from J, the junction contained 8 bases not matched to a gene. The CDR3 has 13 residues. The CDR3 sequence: CASSLDRGHGAFF. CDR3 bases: TGTGCCAGCAGCCTAGACAGGGGCCACGGAGCTTTCTTT.

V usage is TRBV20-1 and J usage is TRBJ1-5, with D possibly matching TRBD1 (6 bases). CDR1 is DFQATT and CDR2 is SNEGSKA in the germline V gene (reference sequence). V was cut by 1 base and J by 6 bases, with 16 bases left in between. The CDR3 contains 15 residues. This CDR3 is CSARGDTVGSQPQHF. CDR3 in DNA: TGCAGTGCTAGAGGGGACACCGTAGGGAGTCAGCCCCAGCATTTT.

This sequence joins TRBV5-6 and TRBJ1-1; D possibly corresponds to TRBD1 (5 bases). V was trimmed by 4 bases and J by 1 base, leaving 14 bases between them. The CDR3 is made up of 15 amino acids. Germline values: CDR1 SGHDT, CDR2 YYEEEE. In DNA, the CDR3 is TGTGCCAGCAGCGAGATGGGACGGGGGAACACTGAAGCTTTCTTT. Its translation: CASSEMGRGNTEAFF.

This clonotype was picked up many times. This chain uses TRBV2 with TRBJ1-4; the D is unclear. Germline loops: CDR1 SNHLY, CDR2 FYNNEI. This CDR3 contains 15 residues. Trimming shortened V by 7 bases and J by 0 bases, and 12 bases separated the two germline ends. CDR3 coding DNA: TGTGCCAGCATTATGGCGGACCCAACTAATGAAAAACTGTTTTTT. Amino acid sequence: CASIMADPTNEKLFF.

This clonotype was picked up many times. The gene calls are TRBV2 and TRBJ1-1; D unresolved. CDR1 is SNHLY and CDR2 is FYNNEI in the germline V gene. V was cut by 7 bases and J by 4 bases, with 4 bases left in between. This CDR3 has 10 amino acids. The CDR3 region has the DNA TGTGCCAGCATCACCACTGAAGCTTTCTTT. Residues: CASITTEAFF.